This T cell receptor (beta chain) appears in the sequencing data of a study of tumor and adjacent non-tumor tissue in lung cancer. General study points: In normal lung, the top 100 clones were significantly more dominant than in tumor. Patients with more diverse tumor TCRs had worse survival.

TCRbeta libraries were built with three rounds of nested PCR, modified from ARM-PCR. Each CDR3 protein gets one entry after TCRdb re-called the multiplex PCR reads with MiXCR. This repertoire shows 90,000 to 130,000 distinct CDR3 sequences, about 80% found once; its top ten account for approximately 22%. This CDR3 comprises 18 residues. CDR1 is SGHRS, CDR2 YFSETQ, per germline. This sample's RNA came from whole unsorted tissue. This clonotype was seen only once. Its antigen remains unidentified. A much larger clonotype is one base distant, so this may be a read error. The chain employs TRBV5-1 and TRBJ2-2; 8 bases align to TRBD1. This sequence was found in a man aged 65-85 years with non-small cell lung cancer. The source material was lung tumor tissue. The CDR3 region has the DNA TGCGCCAGCAGCTTGGCCCCAATGACAGGGGCGCTAACCGGGGTGCTGTTTTTT. It yields the protein CASSLAPMTGALTGVLFF.